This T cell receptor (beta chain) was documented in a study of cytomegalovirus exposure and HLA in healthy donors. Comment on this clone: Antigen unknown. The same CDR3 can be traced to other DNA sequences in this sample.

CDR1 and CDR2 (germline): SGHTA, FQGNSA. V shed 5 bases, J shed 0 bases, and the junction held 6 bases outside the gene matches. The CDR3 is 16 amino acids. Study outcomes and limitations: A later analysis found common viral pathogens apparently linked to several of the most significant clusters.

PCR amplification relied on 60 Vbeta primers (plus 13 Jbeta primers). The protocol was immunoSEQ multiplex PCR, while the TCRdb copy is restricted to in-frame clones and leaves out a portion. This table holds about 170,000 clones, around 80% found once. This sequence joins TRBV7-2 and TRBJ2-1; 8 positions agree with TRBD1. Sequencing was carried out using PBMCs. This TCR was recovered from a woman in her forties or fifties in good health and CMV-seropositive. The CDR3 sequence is CASSTRTGSSYNEQFF. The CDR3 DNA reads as TGTGCCAGCAGCACGAGGACAGGGAGCTCCTACAATGAGCAGTTCTTC.